Below, 15 T cell receptor beta chains from the same sample are listed, as sequenced in a study of blood T cell repertoires in COVID-19. Sequencing was performed with immunoSEQ multiplex PCR; in TCRdb, only in-frame clones are kept and a portion is missing. The data show about 180,000 clones, with approximately 80% seen just once and over 12% held by the top ten. Sequenced input: PBMCs or T cells enriched from blood (not recorded which). These receptors were taken from a man between 50 and 59 years old who had recovered from COVID-19.

V gene TRBV24-1 combines with J gene TRBJ1-5; perhaps TRBD1 as D (6 bases). V lost 3 bases, J lost 0 bases, and 11 bases lay in between. This CDR3 is 16 amino acids long. CDR1 is KGHDR, CDR2 SFDVKD, per germline. This CDR3 reads CATSDQDSYSNQPQHF. DNA for the CDR3: TGTGCCACCAGTGATCAGGACAGTTATAGCAATCAGCCCCAGCATTTT.

The chain is built from TRBV7-6 and TRBJ1-6; maybe TRBD1 (6 bases). V was shortened by 4 bases and J by 4 bases, with 11 bases between the two germline ends. This CDR3 is 15 amino acids long. In germline, CDR1 is SGHVS, CDR2 FNYEAQ. The CDR3, as DNA: TGTGCCAGCAGCTCCGGACAGACATATAATTCACCCCTCCACTTT. Translating it yields CASSSGQTYNSPLHF.

The V gene is TRBV7-3, the J gene TRBJ2-1, with TRBD1 matching 12 bases. CDR3 size: 14 residues. J lost 10 bases, V lost 5 bases, and 6 bases had no gene match. Looked up from germline, CDR1 is SGHTA and CDR2 is FQGTGA. CDR3 sequence: CASSLGTGGNEQFF. As DNA, the CDR3 is TGTGCCAGCAGCCTCGGGACAGGGGGCAACGAGCAGTTCTTC.

This sequence joins TRBV3-1 (or the pseudogene TRBV3-2) and TRBJ1-3, with 7 bases aligning to TRBD1. The CDR3 is made up of 15 amino acids. Germline CDR1 LGHDT, CDR2 YNNKEL (reference sequence). J gave up 7 bases and V 2 bases, and 8 bases lay outside the gene matches. CDR3 nucleotides: TGTGCCAGCAGCCAAATAAACGCAGGGGGGAACACCATATATTTT. Amino acid sequence: CASSQINAGGNTIYF.

This clone was recorded at least ten times. The V call is TRBV6-5, the J call TRBJ2-3; TRBD1 is a possible D gene (6 bases). Germline V lookup: CDR1 MNHEY, CDR2 SVGAGI. Trimming removed 8 bases from V and 2 bases from J, with 14 bases in between. CDR3 size: 14 residues. CDR3 sequence reads: CASQLQGFTDTQYF. The CDR3, as DNA: TGTGCCAGCCAATTACAGGGATTCACAGATACGCAGTATTTT.

The chain couples TRBV3-1 (or the pseudogene TRBV3-2) to TRBJ1-2; D not resolved. V lost 2 bases and J lost 8, with 6 bases in between. Germline CDR1 reads LGHDT; CDR2 reads YNNKEL (reference sequence). This CDR3 contains 11 residues. This CDR3 is CASSQQTGYTF. The CDR3 coding sequence is TGTGCCAGCAGCCAACAGACAGGCTACACCTTC.

The genes are TRBV30 and TRBJ1-6; D possibly corresponds to TRBD1 (5 bases). The V and J ends lost 3 bases and 9 bases respectively, with 12 bases between them. The length of the CDR3 is 13 residues. The germline CDR1 and CDR2 sequences are GTSNPN and SVGIG (reference sequence). CDR3 nucleotide sequence: TGTGCCTGGAGGATCGGGGGGACTTCACCCCTCCACTTT. This codes for CAWRIGGTSPLHF.

This sequence joins TRBV4-1 and TRBJ1-5, with a possible D match to TRBD1 (5 bases). The V end was cut by 1 base, the J end by 0 bases, with 13 bases between. The CDR3 length is 17 residues. Germline V gene data show CDR1 as MGHRA and CDR2 as YSYEKL. The CDR3 region has the DNA TGCGCCAGCAGCCAAGTCGCGGGGGAATATAGCAATCAGCCCCAGCATTTT. Encoded protein: CASSQVAGEYSNQPQHF.

The chain uses TRBV19 and TRBJ1-2; TRBD1 matches 7 bases. V lost 5 bases to trimming and J lost 3 bases; unmatched junction nucleotides: 15. Germline V gene sequence: CDR1 LNHDA, CDR2 SQIVND (reference sequence). The CDR3 sequence is 17 residues long. DNA of the CDR3: TGTGCCAGTAGTCTCATACCCCGGGACAGCCATCACTATGGCTACACCTTC. This gives the protein CASSLIPRDSHHYGYTF.

V is TRBV6-5 and J is TRBJ1-2; D call uncertain. Germline lookup yields CDR1 MNHEY and CDR2 SVGAGI. Trimming took off 0 bases at V and 2 bases at J, with 13 bases between the two ends. There are 16 residues in the CDR3. The CDR3 nucleotides are TGTGCCAGCAGTTACTCGGGCAGTTCTCAGAACTATGGCTACACCTTC. This codes for CASSYSGSSQNYGYTF.

V usage is TRBV5-6 and J usage is TRBJ2-5; TRBD1 might be the D (5 bases). The CDR3 loop spans 16 amino acids. Trimming stripped 0 bases from V and 5 bases from J, with 17 bases between. The V gene's germline CDR1 is SGHDT and CDR2 YYEEEE. The CDR3 sequence is CASSLAFKGPLETQYF. The DNA of the CDR3 is TGTGCCAGCAGCTTGGCGTTTAAGGGGCCCCTGGAGACCCAGTACTTC.

The chain links TRBV6-5 to TRBJ2-1, with TRBD1 identical over 9 bases. Trimming removed 4 bases from V and 2 bases from J; junction bases left unmatched: 3. There are 15 residues in the CDR3. Germline assignment: CDR1 MNHEY and CDR2 SVGAGI. The CDR3 loop reads CASSFGQGPYNEQFF. The CDR3 nucleotides read TGTGCCAGCAGTTTCGGACAGGGGCCCTACAATGAGCAGTTCTTC.

J is TRBJ1-1 and V is TRBV4-1, with 7 nucleotides matching TRBD1. The CDR3 totals 17 residues. Trimming cost V 3 bases and J 0 bases; bases outside gene matches: 10. The germline V gene has CDR1 MGHRA and CDR2 YSYEKL. CDR3 nucleotide sequence: TGCGCCAGCAGCCACCCCGGCAGGGGGATATTGAACACTGAAGCTTTCTTT. It encodes CASSHPGRGILNTEAFF.

This clone was seen just once. This chain connects TRBV19 to TRBJ1-2, with 9 bases aligning to TRBD1. Trimming removed 3 bases from V and 8 bases from J; junction bases left unmatched: 7. Germline values: CDR1 LNHDA, CDR2 SQIVND (reference sequence). The CDR3 runs 14 residues. The CDR3 loop is CASSIGTGNHGYTF. The CDR3 nucleotides read TGTGCCAGTAGTATTGGGACAGGGAATCACGGCTACACCTTC.

The chain links TRBV30 to TRBJ1-2, with TRBD1 matching 8 bases. This CDR3 spans 13 amino acids. The junction had 7 bases not matched to a gene; V was cut back by 2 bases and J by 8 bases. CDR1 GTSNPN and CDR2 SVGIG come from the germline V gene (reference sequence). The CDR3 DNA is TGTGCCTGGAGTTCGACAGGGGTCGGCGGCTACACCTTC. Its translation: CAWSSTGVGGYTF.